This T cell receptor beta chain was found in a study of cytomegalovirus exposure and HLA in healthy donors. PCR primers comprised 60 Vbeta and 13 Jbeta primers. Method: immunoSEQ multiplex PCR; TCRdb's copy keeps in-frame clones and lacks some. The record lists tens of thousands of clones, of which the ten most abundant hold approximately 5.1%. This TCR derives from a man aged 25 to 40 in good health and CMV-seropositive. The sequenced sample was PBMCs.

The DNA for the CDR3 is TGTGCCAGCAGCTTGGGGCTAGTCGAGCAGTACTTC. It codes for CASSLGLVEQYF. The rearrangement uses TRBV11-1 and TRBJ2-7, with D perhaps matching TRBD1 (5 bases). With 3 bases removed from V and 6 bases from J, the gap between germline ends came to 9 bases. The V gene's germline CDR1 is SGHAT and CDR2 FQDESV (reference sequence). The CDR3 has 12 residues.